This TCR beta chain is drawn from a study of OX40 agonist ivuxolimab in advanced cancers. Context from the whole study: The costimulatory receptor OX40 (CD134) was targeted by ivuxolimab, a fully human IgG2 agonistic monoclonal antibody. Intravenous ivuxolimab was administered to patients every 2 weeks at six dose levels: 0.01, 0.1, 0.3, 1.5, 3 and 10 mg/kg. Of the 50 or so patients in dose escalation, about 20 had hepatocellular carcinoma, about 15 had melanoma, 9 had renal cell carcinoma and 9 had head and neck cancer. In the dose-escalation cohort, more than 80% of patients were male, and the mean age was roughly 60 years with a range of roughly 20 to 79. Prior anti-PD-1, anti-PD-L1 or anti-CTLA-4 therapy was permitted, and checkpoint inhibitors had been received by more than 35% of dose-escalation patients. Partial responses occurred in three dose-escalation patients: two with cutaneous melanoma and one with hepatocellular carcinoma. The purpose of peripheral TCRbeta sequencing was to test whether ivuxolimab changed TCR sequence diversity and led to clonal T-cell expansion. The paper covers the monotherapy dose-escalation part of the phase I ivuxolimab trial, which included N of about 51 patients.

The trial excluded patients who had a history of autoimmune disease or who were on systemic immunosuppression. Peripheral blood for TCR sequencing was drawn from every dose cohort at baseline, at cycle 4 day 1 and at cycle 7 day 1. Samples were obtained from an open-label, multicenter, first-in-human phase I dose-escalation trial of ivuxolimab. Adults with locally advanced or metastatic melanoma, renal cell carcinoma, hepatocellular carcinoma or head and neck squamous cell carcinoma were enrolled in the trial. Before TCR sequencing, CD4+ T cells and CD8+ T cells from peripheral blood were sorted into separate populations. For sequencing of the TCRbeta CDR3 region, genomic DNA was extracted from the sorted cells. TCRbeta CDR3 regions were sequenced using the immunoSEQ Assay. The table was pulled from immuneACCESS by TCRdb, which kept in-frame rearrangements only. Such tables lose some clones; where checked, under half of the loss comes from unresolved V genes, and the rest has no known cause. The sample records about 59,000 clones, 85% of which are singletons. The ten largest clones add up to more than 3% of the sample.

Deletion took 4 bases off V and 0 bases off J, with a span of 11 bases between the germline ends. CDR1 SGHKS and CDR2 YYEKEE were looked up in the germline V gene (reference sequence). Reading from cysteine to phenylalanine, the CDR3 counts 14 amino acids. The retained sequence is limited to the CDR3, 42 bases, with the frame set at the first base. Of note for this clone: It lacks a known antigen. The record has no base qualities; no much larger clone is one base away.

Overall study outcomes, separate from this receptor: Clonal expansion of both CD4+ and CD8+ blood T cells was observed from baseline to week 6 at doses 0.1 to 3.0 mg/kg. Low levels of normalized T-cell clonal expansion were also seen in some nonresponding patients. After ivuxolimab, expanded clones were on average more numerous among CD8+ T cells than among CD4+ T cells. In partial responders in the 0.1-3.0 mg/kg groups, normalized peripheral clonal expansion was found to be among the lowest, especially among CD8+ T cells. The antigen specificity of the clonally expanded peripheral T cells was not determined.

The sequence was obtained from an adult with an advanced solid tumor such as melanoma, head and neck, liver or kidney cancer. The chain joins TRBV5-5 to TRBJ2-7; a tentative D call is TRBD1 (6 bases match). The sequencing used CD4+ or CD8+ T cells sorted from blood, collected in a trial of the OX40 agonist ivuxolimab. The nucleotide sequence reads TGTGCCAGCAGCCAGGACAGAAGCTCCTACGAGCAGTACTTC. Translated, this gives CASSQDRSSYEQYF.